This is a list of T cell receptor beta chains from one sample in a study of neurological immune-mediated disorders. From the 5' RACE reads, TCRdb called clonotypes with MiXCR, one entry per CDR3 protein. The repertoire holds about 48,000 distinct CDR3 sequences, with about 2% as singletons. The material sequenced was PBMCs. These receptors all stem from a woman in her 40s with multiple sclerosis. CDR3s include the opening cysteine and the closing phenylalanine or tryptophan. The order of the fields is CDR3 protein, CDR3 DNA, V gene, clone size, J gene, D gene. The D gene is left open where the match is weak. Clone size is shown for a subset of rows, as once, few, many or a class of expanded clone.

CDR3 protein: CSARDPKKQGRYEQYF
CDR3 DNA: TGCAGTGCTAGAGACCCAAAGAAGCAGGGTCGATACGAGCAGTACTTC
V gene: TRBV20-1
clone size: many
J gene: TRBJ2-7
D gene: -

CDR3 protein: CSVASAFRQGADTQYF
CDR3 DNA: TGCAGCGTTGCCTCGGCCTTTCGACAGGGTGCAGATACGCAGTATTTT
V gene: TRBV29-1
clone size: many
J gene: TRBJ2-3
D gene: TRBD1

CDR3 protein: CASSQTGRNGYTF
CDR3 DNA: TGTGCCAGCAGCCAGACAGGGCGCAATGGCTACACCTTC
V gene: TRBV6-5
clone size: many
J gene: TRBJ1-2
D gene: TRBD1

CDR3 protein: CASSPEGNEAFF
CDR3 DNA: TGTGCCAGCAGCCCTGAGGGAAATGAAGCTTTCTTT
V gene: TRBV7-6
clone size: few
J gene: TRBJ1-1
D gene: -

CDR3 protein: CASSLEQKVNYGYTF
CDR3 DNA: TGTGCCAGCAGTTTAGAACAGAAAGTTAACTATGGCTACACCTTC
V gene: TRBV12-3/TRBV12-4
clone size: many
J gene: TRBJ1-2
D gene: -

CDR3 protein: CSAGEASEQYF
CDR3 DNA: TGCAGTGCTGGAGAGGCAAGCGAGCAGTACTTC
V gene: TRBV20-1
clone size: -
J gene: TRBJ2-7
D gene: -

CDR3 protein: CSARDGSGPGYTF
CDR3 DNA: TGCAGTGCTAGAGACGGGTCGGGCCCTGGCTACACCTTC
V gene: TRBV20-1
clone size: many
J gene: TRBJ1-2
D gene: -

CDR3 protein: CASSQPSRTYEQYF
CDR3 DNA: TGTGCCAGCTCACAACCGTCCCGAACCTACGAGCAGTACTTC
V gene: TRBV18
clone size: few
J gene: TRBJ2-7
D gene: -

CDR3 protein: CASSFSPGTDTQYF
CDR3 DNA: TGCGCCAGCAGCTTCTCGCCAGGCACAGATACGCAGTATTTT
V gene: TRBV5-1
clone size: many
J gene: TRBJ2-3
D gene: -

CDR3 protein: CASSLVNTGELFF
CDR3 DNA: TGCGCCAGCAGCCTAGTCAACACCGGGGAGCTGTTTTTT
V gene: TRBV5-1
clone size: many
J gene: TRBJ2-2
D gene: -

CDR3 protein: CSVEERGSTDTQYF
CDR3 DNA: TGCAGCGTTGAAGAAAGAGGAAGCACAGATACGCAGTATTTT
V gene: TRBV29-1
clone size: many
J gene: TRBJ2-3
D gene: -

CDR3 protein: CASSPPDGGEQYF
CDR3 DNA: TGTGCCAGCTCACCACCGGATGGTGGCGAGCAGTACTTC
V gene: TRBV18
clone size: few
J gene: TRBJ2-7
D gene: -

CDR3 protein: CASSYRYGDTEAFF
CDR3 DNA: TGTGCCAGCAGCTACAGGTATGGGGACACTGAAGCTTTCTTT
V gene: TRBV12-3/TRBV12-4
clone size: many
J gene: TRBJ1-1
D gene: -

CDR3 protein: CASSPGQGETEAFF
CDR3 DNA: TGTGCCAGCAGCCCCGGACAGGGCGAGACTGAAGCTTTCTTT
V gene: TRBV9
clone size: many
J gene: TRBJ1-1
D gene: TRBD1

CDR3 protein: CSAREGGPSSYEQYF
CDR3 DNA: TGCAGTGCTAGAGAGGGGGGTCCCAGCTCCTACGAGCAGTACTTC
V gene: TRBV20-1
clone size: many
J gene: TRBJ2-7
D gene: -

CDR3 protein: CSVDEDFF
CDR3 DNA: TGCAGCGTTGATGAGGATTTCTTT
V gene: TRBV29-1
clone size: many
J gene: TRBJ1-1
D gene: -

CDR3 protein: CASSLLAGGLTDTQYF
CDR3 DNA: TGCGCCAGCAGCCTACTAGCGGGGGGTCTCACAGATACGCAGTATTTT
V gene: TRBV5-1
clone size: many
J gene: TRBJ2-3
D gene: TRBD2

CDR3 protein: CSARDSGYEEKLFF
CDR3 DNA: TGCAGTGCTAGAGATTCAGGGTATGAGGAAAAACTGTTTTTT
V gene: TRBV20-1
clone size: many
J gene: TRBJ1-4
D gene: -

CDR3 protein: CAISESRSHVRGTDTQYF
CDR3 DNA: TGTGCCATCAGTGAGTCGAGGTCTCACGTTAGAGGCACAGATACGCAGTATTTT
V gene: TRBV10-3
clone size: many
J gene: TRBJ2-3
D gene: -

CDR3 protein: CASSLDSAAYEQYF
CDR3 DNA: TGCGCCAGCAGCTTGGACAGCGCAGCGTACGAGCAGTACTTC
V gene: TRBV5-1
clone size: many
J gene: TRBJ2-7
D gene: -

CDR3 protein: CASSPTDTGELFF
CDR3 DNA: TGCGCCAGCAGCCCGACGGACACCGGGGAGCTGTTTTTT
V gene: TRBV5-1
clone size: many
J gene: TRBJ2-2
D gene: -

CDR3 protein: CASSPEPTPNNGELFF
CDR3 DNA: TGCGCCAGCAGCCCTGAGCCCACTCCAAACAACGGGGAGCTGTTTTTT
V gene: TRBV5-1
clone size: -
J gene: TRBJ2-2
D gene: -

CDR3 protein: CAISPGPPGAQYF
CDR3 DNA: TGTGCCATCAGTCCGGGTCCCCCGGGGGCCCAGTACTTC
V gene: TRBV10-3
clone size: many
J gene: TRBJ2-5
D gene: -

CDR3 protein: CSALAGGFYNEQFF
CDR3 DNA: TGCAGTGCTTTAGCGGGGGGATTTTACAATGAGCAGTTCTTC
V gene: TRBV20-1
clone size: many
J gene: TRBJ2-1
D gene: TRBD2

CDR3 protein: CASSGRSGEQFF
CDR3 DNA: TGTGCCAGCAGCGGTAGGTCGGGCGAGCAGTTCTTC
V gene: TRBV21-1
clone size: many
J gene: TRBJ2-1
D gene: -

CDR3 protein: CASSREEGGYTEAFF
CDR3 DNA: TGCGCCAGCAGCCGTGAAGAGGGGGGATACACTGAAGCTTTCTTT
V gene: TRBV5-1
clone size: many
J gene: TRBJ1-1
D gene: -

CDR3 protein: CASSLEVSWADTQYF
CDR3 DNA: TGTGCCAGCAGCTTAGAGGTTAGCTGGGCAGATACGCAGTATTTT
V gene: TRBV7-2
clone size: many
J gene: TRBJ2-3
D gene: -

CDR3 protein: CASSYVRDSAPGANVLTF
CDR3 DNA: TGTGCCAGCAGTTACGTCAGGGACAGCGCACCCGGGGCCAACGTCCTGACTTTC
V gene: TRBV6-2/TRBV6-3
clone size: many
J gene: TRBJ2-6
D gene: TRBD1